Sequencing of this T cell receptor (beta chain) was carried out in a study of shared clonotypes between healthy human individuals. Sequenced by immunoSEQ multiplex PCR; TCRdb stores in-frame clones only, minus some. Of roughly 640,000 clones listed, approximately 79% were seen once; the top ten hold roughly 1.7%. This CDR3 contains 14 residues. V lost 3 bases and J lost 7; bases outside the gene matches: 7. Germline CDR1 SEHNR, CDR2 FQNEAQ (reference sequence). As concerns this clone: The antigen is not known.

Findings of the study overall: Few donors restricted represented genetic and exposure-history diversity.

The receptor was isolated from a woman younger than 45 in good health. The chain carries TRBV7-9 and TRBJ1-2; 8 bases match TRBD1. Sequencing was carried out using memory CD4+ T cells sorted from blood. The subset is: CD45RA-negative fraction. Written as DNA, the CDR3 is TGTGCCAGCAGCTTCCTTGGACAGGGCGTTGGCTACACCTTC. Encoded protein: CASSFLGQGVGYTF.